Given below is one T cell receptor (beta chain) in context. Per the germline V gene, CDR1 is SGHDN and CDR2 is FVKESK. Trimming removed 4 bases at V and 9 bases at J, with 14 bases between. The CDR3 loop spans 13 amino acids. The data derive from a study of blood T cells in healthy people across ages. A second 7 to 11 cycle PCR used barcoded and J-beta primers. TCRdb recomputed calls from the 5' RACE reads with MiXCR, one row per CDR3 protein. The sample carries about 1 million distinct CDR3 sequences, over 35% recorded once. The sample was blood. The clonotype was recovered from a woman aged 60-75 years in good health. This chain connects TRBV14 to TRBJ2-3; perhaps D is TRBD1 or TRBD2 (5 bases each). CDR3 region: CASSPATWGTQYF. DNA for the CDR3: TGTGCCAGCAGCCCCGCGACCTGGGGGACGCAGTATTTT.